Ten or more counts support the clone carrying this TCR beta chain. Antigen: not known. The data stem from a study of T cells in Graves' hyperthyroidism and ophthalmopathy. Study observations and caveats: Ophthalmopathy was told apart from stable hyperthyroidism by a 13 V-J model.

Stable Graves' hyperthyroidism meant no ophthalmopathy progression within 18 months. It was uncontrolled infection, other autoimmune disease, pregnancy or lactation that excluded patients. There were TCR beta CDR3 regions amplified from RNA transcripts. The HTBI primer set served for first-round RT-PCR of the TCR CDR3. TCRdb ran MiXCR on the multiplex PCR reads and lists one entry per CDR3 protein. Counted here are a few hundred thousand distinct CDR3 sequences, roughly 18% occurring once; the ten biggest clones make up about 53%. The V and J ends lost 6 bases and 5 bases, in that order; junction bases with no gene match: 5. In germline, CDR1 is MNHNS, CDR2 SASEGT. The CDR3 runs 13 residues.

Sequences were obtained from blood. The TCR comes from a woman aged 50 to 60 with Graves' hyperthyroidism. This chain uses TRBV6-1 with TRBJ1-2; 8 nucleotides line up with TRBD1. The CDR3 DNA is TGTGCCAGCAGACCGACAGGGGTGTATGGCTACACCTTC. It specifies CASRPTGVYGYTF.